This paragraph reports one T cell receptor beta chain. Its target is unknown. These data come from a study of T-cell reconstitution after alpha-beta-depleted transplantation in children. Study outcomes and limitations: For some patients, TCRbeta diversity was high at day 60 because of recipient T cells and thymic progenitors that survived.

It was with unique molecular identifiers that the TCRbeta library was prepared. TCRdb processed the PCR reads anew with MiXCR; each CDR3 protein has one entry. This repertoire shows about 210,000 distinct CDR3 sequences, roughly a sixth found once; its top ten account for 43%. The source material was PBMCs, mostly from graft donor cells, sampled 360 days after TCRalphabeta/CD19-depleted stem cell transplant. This TCR derives from a male patient under 10 years old who had a stem cell transplant for acute lymphoblastic leukemia, so the T cells may come from the graft donor.

The CDR3 sequence: CASSDTDRVYGYTF. The CDR3 nucleotides are TGTGCCAGCAGCGACACCGACAGGGTCTATGGCTACACCTTC. This chain uses TRBV5-5 with TRBJ1-2; 7 bases are shared with TRBD1. V gave up 4 bases and J gave up 4 bases; unmatched junction bases: 7. CDR3 length: 14 amino acids. CDR1 and CDR2 (germline): SGHKS, YYEKEE (reference sequence).